Shown below are 16 T cell receptor beta chains from a single sample sequenced in a study of blood T cell repertoires in COVID-19. The method was immunoSEQ multiplex PCR; TCRdb's version includes in-frame clones alone and lacks a portion of them. Among 300,000 to 350,000 clones listed, 87% were seen once. Sequenced: peripheral blood. The receptors shown here come from a man younger than 40 with COVID-19, enrolled during active disease.

V gene TRBV5-6 combines with J gene TRBJ1-2; 9 nucleotides align to TRBD1. The CDR3 loop spans 16 amino acids. V lost 5 bases and J lost 4; bases outside the gene matches: 12. The germline gives CDR1 SGHDT, CDR2 YYEEEE. The CDR3 reads CASRGEGTGFRYGYTF. Written as DNA, the CDR3 is TGTGCCAGCAGGGGAGAAGGGACAGGGTTTCGCTATGGCTACACCTTC.

The chain combines TRBV19 with TRBJ1-2; D gene unclear. V lost 5 bases and J lost 7, with 20 bases in between. Germline values: CDR1 LNHDA, CDR2 SQIVND (reference sequence). This CDR3 has 15 residues. DNA of the CDR3: TGTGCCAGTAGTCGGCCGGACGGGAGTTCATTTGGCTACACCTTC. Amino acid sequence: CASSRPDGSSFGYTF.

This clone occurred a few times. The V and J genes are TRBV27 and TRBJ1-2; weak D call: TRBD1 (5 bases). The CDR3 covers 15 residues. Trimming left V 6 bases short and J 7 bases short, with 21 bases between. Looked up from germline, CDR1 is MNHEY and CDR2 is SMNVEV (reference sequence). CDR3 in amino acids: CASRPRDSQDPGYTF. CDR3 DNA: TGTGCCAGCAGGCCTAGGGACTCCCAAGACCCTGGCTACACCTTC.

This sequence joins TRBV4-1 and TRBJ2-1; D ambiguous. There are 14 residues in the CDR3. The germline gives CDR1 MGHRA, CDR2 YSYEKL. Trimming removed 0 bases from V and 4 bases from J, with 7 bases in between. The CDR3 sequence is CASSQDDTYNEQFF. The DNA for the CDR3 is TGCGCCAGCAGCCAAGACGACACATACAATGAGCAGTTCTTC.

CDR3 nucleotides: TGTGCCAGCAGCTGGGACAGGGGGCACGAGCAGTACTTC. It specifies CASSWDRGHEQYF. The chain uses TRBV5-4 and TRBJ2-7; 12 bases match TRBD1. The CDR3 runs to 13 residues. The germline V gene has CDR1 SGHNT and CDR2 YYREEE (reference sequence). V was pared by 3 bases and J by 5 bases, with 0 bases of the junction left unmatched. The full variable domain, its missing parts supplied by reference TRBV5-4 and TRBJ2-7, is ETGVTQSPTHLIKTRGQQVTLRCSSQSGHNTVSWYQQALGQGPQFIFQYYREEENGRGNFPPRFSGLQFPNYSSELNVNALELDDSALYLCASSWDRGHEQYFGPGTRLTVT.

This sequence joins TRBV18 and TRBJ2-2; no clear D. Trimming stripped 3 bases from V and 7 bases from J, with 12 bases between. CDR1 and CDR2 from the germline V gene are KGHSH and LQKENI. The CDR3 has 14 residues. The CDR3, as DNA: TGTGCCAGCTCACCCCCCAACCCGAGCGGGGAGCTGTTTTTT. Amino acid sequence: CASSPPNPSGELFF.

V gene TRBV28 combines with J gene TRBJ2-5; the D gene is possibly TRBD2 (5 bases). V was clipped by 7 bases and J by 6 bases, with 18 bases between them. Germline values: CDR1 MDHEN, CDR2 SYDVKM. The CDR3 sequence is 14 residues long. CDR3 residues: CASIQTTARKTQYF. The CDR3 DNA reads as TGTGCCAGCATCCAGACTACCGCTCGGAAGACCCAGTACTTC.

This clone was recorded at least ten times. The chain couples TRBV9 to TRBJ2-1, with a weak D call TRBD2 (6 bases). The CDR3 runs to 14 residues. V was cut by 3 bases and J by 9 bases, with 16 bases left in between. From germline, CDR1 is SGDLS and CDR2 YYNGEE. The CDR3 nucleotides read TGTGCCAGCAGCGAGGGACTTGCCTCAGGTGAGCAGTTCTTC. Its translation is CASSEGLASGEQFF. The full variable domain, completed using reference TRBV9 and TRBJ2-1, is DSGVTQTPKHLITATGQRVTLRCSPRSGDLSVYWYQQSLDQGLQFLIQYYNGEERAKGNILERFSAQQFPDLHSELNLSSLELGDSALYFCASSEGLASGEQFFGPGTRLTVL.

The rearrangement uses TRBV5-4 and TRBJ2-2, with 12 bases matching TRBD2. The CDR3 loop spans 17 amino acids. Germline V gene data show CDR1 as SGHNT and CDR2 as YYREEE (reference sequence). The J segment lost 5 bases and the V segment lost 0 bases, leaving 5 bases of the junction unmatched. CDR3 nucleotides: TGTGCCAGCAGCTTGGCCCCTACTAGCGGGGGGACCGGGGAGCTGTTTTTT. As protein: CASSLAPTSGGTGELFF.

V is TRBV7-2 and J is TRBJ2-7; D gene unclear. CDR3 size: 11 residues. Germline V gene lookup returns CDR1 SGHTA and CDR2 FQGNSA. With 3 bases removed from V and 2 bases from J, the gap between germline ends came to 2 bases. Here the CDR3 reads CASSFTYEQYF. The CDR3 DNA is TGTGCCAGCAGCTTTACCTACGAGCAGTACTTC.

The chain employs TRBV4-1 and TRBJ1-3; D is possibly TRBD1 (6 bases). Trimming left V 0 bases short and J 0 bases short, with 12 bases between. Germline CDR1 reads MGHRA; CDR2 reads YSYEKL. This CDR3 is built from 17 residues. This CDR3 is CASSQEGGGSSGNTIYF. The CDR3 DNA sequence: TGCGCCAGCAGCCAAGAAGGGGGGGGGAGCTCTGGAAACACCATATATTTT.

The chain uses TRBV10-3 and TRBJ2-1; 15 bases match TRBD2. The CDR3 consists of 21 residues. With V trimmed by 0 bases and J by 0 bases, 9 bases remained unmatched. Germline V gives CDR1 ENHRY, CDR2 SYGVKD. The CDR3 protein is CAISESMGLAGGGSSYNEQFF. The CDR3 DNA reads as TGTGCCATCAGTGAGTCTATGGGACTAGCGGGAGGTGGAAGCTCCTACAATGAGCAGTTCTTC.

The rearrangement links TRBV2 to TRBJ2-3, with D unclear. V shed 2 bases and J shed 2 bases, with 8 bases lying between them. Germline V gene data show CDR1 as SNHLY and CDR2 as FYNNEI. This CDR3 is 14 amino acids long. CDR3 amino acids: CASSEWSTTDTQYF. In nucleotides, the CDR3 is TGTGCCAGCAGTGAATGGTCTACCACAGATACGCAGTATTTT.

The CDR3 loop is CASSYGTRVYTGELFF. CDR3 nucleotide sequence: TGTGCCAGCAGTTACGGGACAAGGGTCTACACCGGGGAGCTGTTTTTT. This sequence joins TRBV6-2 or TRBV6-3 and TRBJ2-2; a weak D match, TRBD1 (6 bases). Per the germline V gene, CDR1 is MNHEY and CDR2 is SVGEGT. The CDR3 totals 16 residues. Trimming removed 2 bases at V and 3 bases at J, with 13 bases between.

The chain is built from TRBV5-5 and TRBJ1-1, with 11 bases aligning to TRBD1. Trimming took 1 base from V and 6 from J; bases not matched to a gene: 2. The CDR3 length is 14 residues. The germline gives CDR1 SGHKS, CDR2 YYEKEE (reference sequence). The CDR3, as DNA: TGTGCCAGCAGCTTGTGGGACAGGGGGTCTGAAGCTTTCTTT. Its translation is CASSLWDRGSEAFF.

V gene TRBV12-3 or TRBV12-4 combines with J gene TRBJ1-1; D remains ambiguous. Trimming stripped 5 bases from V and 1 base from J, with 8 bases between. The CDR3 length is 13 residues. Written as DNA, the CDR3 is TGTGCCAGCAGTGGAAGGAGGAACACTGAAGCTTTCTTT. Protein sequence: CASSGRRNTEAFF.